The 27 T cell receptor beta chains below all came from one sample that was sequenced in a study of cytomegalovirus exposure and HLA in healthy donors. Only in-frame clones appear in the TCRdb table, and some are missing; sequencing was by immunoSEQ multiplex PCR. The sample includes some 160,000 clones, more than 75% of them seen just once. Sample: PBMCs. Receptors originate from a man aged 18 to 29 in good health and CMV-seronegative.

This chain links TRBV5-1 with TRBJ2-1, with 11 nucleotides matching TRBD2. The junction had 3 bases not matched to a gene; V was cut back by 4 bases and J by 3 bases. Per the germline V gene, CDR1 is SGHRS and CDR2 is YFSETQ. CDR3 size: 15 residues. CDR3 loop: CASSTTSGNYNEQFF. In DNA, the CDR3 is TGCGCCAGCAGCACGACTAGCGGGAACTACAATGAGCAGTTCTTC.

The rearrangement links TRBV4-1 to TRBJ1-1; tentative D call: TRBD1 (5 bases). This CDR3 is 16 amino acids long. Germline V gene lookup returns CDR1 MGHRA and CDR2 YSYEKL. Trimming pared 3 bases from V and 0 bases from J, leaving 14 bases between. In DNA, the CDR3 is TGCGCCAGCAGCCACCCCAGGGAACGTATGAACACTGAAGCTTTCTTT. It specifies CASSHPRERMNTEAFF.

The chain couples TRBV27 to TRBJ2-5; D possibly corresponds to TRBD2 (6 bases). Trimming stripped 5 bases from V and 2 bases from J, with 12 bases between. The CDR3 length is 14 residues. The germline V gene encodes CDR1 MNHEY and CDR2 SMNVEV (reference sequence). Here the CDR3 DNA reads TGTGCCAGCAGTCCGGGGACTTTACAAGAGACCCAGTACTTC. Amino acid sequence: CASSPGTLQETQYF.

The chain links TRBV5-1 to TRBJ2-7; 8 bases agree with TRBD1. The CDR3 totals 14 residues. The ends lost 3 bases at V and 3 bases at J; junction bases unmatched: 5. CDR1 is SGHRS and CDR2 is YFSETQ in the germline V gene. This CDR3 reads CASSSGQGLYEQYF. Here the CDR3 DNA reads TGCGCCAGCAGCTCCGGACAGGGCCTCTACGAGCAGTACTTC.

The chain links TRBV5-1 to TRBJ2-2; D call uncertain. The CDR3 runs to 15 residues. Trimming took 5 bases from V and 1 from J, leaving 12 bases between them. Germline values: CDR1 SGHRS, CDR2 YFSETQ. In DNA form, the CDR3 reads TGCGCCAGCAGTTCGCACAACAAGAACACCGGGGAGCTGTTTTTT. This translates into CASSSHNKNTGELFF.

There are a few counts of this clone. The J gene is TRBJ2-7, the V gene TRBV15, with D possibly TRBD2 on 6 matching bases. The V gene's germline CDR1 is LNHNV and CDR2 YYDKDF (reference sequence). Trimming left V 5 bases short and J 4 bases short, with 15 bases between. There are 14 residues in the CDR3. The CDR3 region is CATSVEGTNYEQYF. For the CDR3, the DNA is TGTGCCACCAGCGTGGAGGGGACGAATTACGAGCAGTACTTC.

This chain uses TRBV5-6 with TRBJ2-1; 14 nucleotides match TRBD2. Germline values: CDR1 SGHDT, CDR2 YYEEEE. Losses at the gene ends were 4 bases for V and 5 bases for J; bases not matched to a gene: 11. CDR3 length: 18 amino acids. As DNA, the CDR3 is TGTGCCAGCAGCGATGGACTAGCGGGGGGAAGTCGGGACAATGAGCAGTTCTTC. It specifies CASSDGLAGGSRDNEQFF.

This clone was recorded only once. The V call is TRBV28, the J call TRBJ2-7; 9 bases align to TRBD1. Per germline, CDR1 MDHEN and CDR2 SYDVKM. The CDR3 sequence is 14 residues long. Unmatched junction bases numbered 4, after V lost 4 bases and J lost 3 bases. The CDR3 nucleotides read TGTGCCAGCAGTTCCGGGACAGGGAGCTACGAGCAGTACTTC. It codes for CASSSGTGSYEQYF.

The CDR3, as DNA: TGTGCCAGCAGCTCCACTAGAATGGTTGAGCAGTTCTTC. Translating it yields CASSSTRMVEQFF. The genes are TRBV7-2 and TRBJ2-1; possible D gene TRBD2, 5 bases. This CDR3 region has 13 residues. V was shortened by 4 bases and J by 9 bases, with 13 bases between the two germline ends. Germline-derived CDR1 and CDR2 are SGHTA and FQGNSA.

This clone was seen once. The V and J genes are TRBV11-3 and TRBJ2-1; maybe TRBD2 (6 bases). The germline CDR1 and CDR2 sequences are SGHNT and YENEEA. The V gene lost 5 bases and the J gene lost 6 bases, with 14 bases spanning the gap. The CDR3 is made up of 14 amino acids. The DNA for the CDR3 is TGTGCCAGCAGCCCATTGGGACTCCTCAATGAGCAGTTCTTC. The encoded protein is CASSPLGLLNEQFF. Variable domain in full (rest from reference TRBV11-3 and TRBJ2-1): EAGVVQSPRYKIIEKKQPVAFWCNPISGHNTLYWYLQNLGQGPELLIRYENEEAVDDSQLPKDRFSAERLKGVDSTLKIQPAELGDSAVYLCASSPLGLLNEQFFGPGTRLTVL.

The gene calls are TRBV7-2 and TRBJ2-7; the match to TRBD1 covers 8 bases. Trimming took 3 bases from V and 2 from J; bases not matched to a gene: 3. Per the germline V gene, CDR1 is SGHTA and CDR2 is FQGNSA. The CDR3 totals 14 residues. DNA of the CDR3: TGTGCCAGCAGCTTGGGGACAGGTGCCTACGAGCAGTACTTC. This codes for CASSLGTGAYEQYF.

CDR3 DNA sequence: TGCGCCAGCAGCTTGGGGGGCGGGAACACTGAAGCTTTCTTT. Protein: CASSLGGGNTEAFF. This chain connects TRBV5-1 to TRBJ1-1; possible D gene TRBD1, 5 bases. The germline gives CDR1 SGHRS, CDR2 YFSETQ. The CDR3 length is 14 residues. Trimming pared 0 bases from V and 1 base from J, leaving 7 bases between.

This chain links TRBV28 with TRBJ1-5; TRBD1 matches 8 bases. The CDR3 is 14 residues long. J gave up 2 bases and V 5 bases, and 2 bases lay outside the gene matches. The germline CDR1 and CDR2 sequences are MDHEN and SYDVKM. CDR3 sequence (DNA): TGTGCCAGCAGTAGGACAGGGCGCAATCAGCCCCAGCATTTT. It encodes CASSRTGRNQPQHF.

The genes are TRBV19 and TRBJ2-7; TRBD2 aligns across 7 bases. The V gene end was trimmed by 3 bases and the J gene end by 2 bases; junction bases not matched to a gene: 10. Germline CDR1 is LNHDA and CDR2 is SQIVND (reference sequence). The CDR3 has 16 amino acids. The CDR3, as DNA: TGTGCCAGTAGTATCTTTTCGTCAGCGGGACCCTACGAGCAGTACTTC. Its protein is CASSIFSSAGPYEQYF.

This clone was found a few times. The V gene is TRBV7-2, the J gene TRBJ2-5; D perhaps matches TRBD2 (5 bases). The length of the CDR3 is 11 residues. The germline CDR1 and CDR2 sequences are SGHTA and FQGNSA. V lost 8 bases to trimming and J lost 9 bases, with 13 bases between them. Written as DNA, the CDR3 is TGTGCCAGCGGTTTCACCGGGGCCCAGTACTTC. Translating it yields CASGFTGAQYF. The full variable domain, with the rest looked up from reference TRBV7-2 and TRBJ2-5, is GAGVSQSPSNKVTEKGKDVELRCDPISGHTALYWYRQSLGQGLEFLIYFQGNSAPDKSGLPSDRFSAERTGGSVSTLTIQRTQQEDSAVYLCASGFTGAQYFGPGTRLLVL.

The chain employs TRBV27 and TRBJ2-7, with unresolved D. V was trimmed by 5 bases and J by 0 bases, leaving 23 bases between them. In germline, CDR1 is MNHEY, CDR2 SMNVEV (reference sequence). The CDR3 length is 18 residues. The CDR3 loop is CASSETLTGPLSSYEQYV. CDR3 DNA: TGTGCCAGCAGTGAGACTCTCACGGGTCCCCTTAGCTCCTACGAGCAGTACGTC.

The chain is built from TRBV27 and TRBJ1-2, with D perhaps TRBD1 (5 bases). The CDR3 runs to 13 residues. Trimming cost V 8 bases and J 7 bases, with 17 bases left between them. CDR1 is MNHEY and CDR2 is SMNVEV in the germline V gene (reference sequence). The CDR3 protein is CASAPRGEVGYTF. The CDR3 region has the DNA TGTGCCAGCGCGCCTCGGGGGGAGGTTGGCTACACCTTC.

The chain joins TRBV4-1 to TRBJ2-1; tentative D call: TRBD2 (6 bases). The V end lost 0 bases, the J end lost 3 bases, and 9 bases lay between the germline ends. In germline, CDR1 is MGHRA, CDR2 YSYEKL. This CDR3 region has 15 residues. The CDR3 is CASSQEGTYYNEQFF. As DNA, the CDR3 is TGCGCCAGCAGCCAAGAGGGGACTTACTACAATGAGCAGTTCTTC.

The chain carries TRBV7-2 and TRBJ2-7; 7 bases align to TRBD2. The V and J ends lost 1 base and 0 bases, in that order; junction bases with no gene match: 3. The CDR3 loop spans 15 amino acids. From germline, CDR1 is SGHTA and CDR2 FQGNSA. For the CDR3, the DNA is TGTGCCAGCAGCTTAGAAGCGGGAAGCTCCTACGAGCAGTACTTC. It encodes CASSLEAGSSYEQYF.

In nucleotides, the CDR3 is TGTGCCAGTAACCACCCAAGGGGGCAGGGGACTAATTCACCCCTCCACTTT. It specifies CASNHPRGQGTNSPLHF. V is TRBV19 and J is TRBJ1-6, with 7 bases fitting TRBD1. In germline, CDR1 is LNHDA, CDR2 SQIVND (reference sequence). The CDR3 totals 17 residues. Trimming at V came to 7 bases and at J to 6 bases, leaving 15 bases not matched to a gene.

This chain links TRBV29-1 with TRBJ2-1; D is unclear. Germline V CDR1 and CDR2: SQVTM, ANQGSEA. V was pared by 7 bases and J by 8 bases, with 21 bases between. The CDR3 extends over 14 amino acids. The CDR3 is CSASPGIGPHEQFF. In DNA, the CDR3 is TGCAGCGCGTCCCCAGGCATTGGTCCCCATGAGCAGTTCTTC.

This chain links TRBV5-1 with TRBJ1-1, with unresolved D. This CDR3 has 15 amino acids. Germline CDR1 is SGHRS and CDR2 is YFSETQ. V lost 0 bases to trimming and J lost 1 base, with 10 bases between them. In nucleotides, the CDR3 is TGCGCCAGCAGCTTGGCCGGGAGGGCGAACACTGAAGCTTTCTTT. Protein sequence: CASSLAGRANTEAFF.

The CDR3 DNA reads as TGTGCCAGCAGTTTAACGGGGGGCGTCAATGAGCAGTTCTTC. It translates to CASSLTGGVNEQFF. J is TRBJ2-1 and V is TRBV27; D possibly corresponds to TRBD2 (7 bases). Trimming pared 2 bases from V and 6 bases from J, leaving 11 bases between. The CDR3 runs to 14 residues. CDR1 and CDR2 from the germline V gene are MNHEY and SMNVEV (reference sequence).

This chain connects TRBV19 to TRBJ2-7; TRBD2 might be the D (5 bases). In germline, CDR1 is LNHDA, CDR2 SQIVND (reference sequence). The ends were cut back, 0 bases at V and 0 bases at J, with 9 bases in the middle. This CDR3 has 15 residues. The CDR3 coding sequence is TGTGCCAGTAGTATAGAACCGGGGAGCTCCTACGAGCAGTACTTC. It codes for CASSIEPGSSYEQYF. The variable domain in full, with the rest retrieved from reference TRBV19 and TRBJ2-7, is DGGITQSPKYLFRKEGQNVTLSCEQNLNHDAMYWYRQDPGQGLRLIYYSQIVNDFQKGDIAEGYSVSREKKESFPLTVTSAQKNPTAFYLCASSIEPGSSYEQYFGPGTRLTVT.

The chain has TRBV6-5 and TRBJ1-2; no clear D. Germline V gene lookup returns CDR1 MNHEY and CDR2 SVGAGI. V shed 3 bases and J shed 4 bases, with 6 bases lying between them. The length of the CDR3 is 12 residues. Here the CDR3 reads CASSYGLYGYTF. The CDR3 bases are TGTGCCAGCAGTTATGGGCTCTATGGCTACACCTTC.

A few counts support this clone. The V gene is TRBV25-1, the J gene TRBJ2-7; 7 positions match TRBD1. CDR3 length equals 15 residues. V was pared by 5 bases and J by 0 bases, with 7 bases of the junction left unmatched. The germline V gene has CDR1 MGHDK and CDR2 SYGVNS. The CDR3 DNA reads as TGTGCCAGCAGTTTTCCGGGACAGTACTCCTACGAGCAGTACTTC. Amino acid sequence: CASSFPGQYSYEQYF.

The rearrangement links TRBV5-1 to TRBJ2-1, with a possible D match to TRBD2 (5 bases). This CDR3 has 19 amino acids. Trimming pared 0 bases from V and 0 bases from J, leaving 19 bases between. Germline values: CDR1 SGHRS, CDR2 YFSETQ. The chain's CDR3 is CASSLEAGAGRSSYNEQFF. CDR3 bases: TGCGCCAGCAGCTTGGAGGCGGGTGCCGGCAGAAGCTCCTACAATGAGCAGTTCTTC.